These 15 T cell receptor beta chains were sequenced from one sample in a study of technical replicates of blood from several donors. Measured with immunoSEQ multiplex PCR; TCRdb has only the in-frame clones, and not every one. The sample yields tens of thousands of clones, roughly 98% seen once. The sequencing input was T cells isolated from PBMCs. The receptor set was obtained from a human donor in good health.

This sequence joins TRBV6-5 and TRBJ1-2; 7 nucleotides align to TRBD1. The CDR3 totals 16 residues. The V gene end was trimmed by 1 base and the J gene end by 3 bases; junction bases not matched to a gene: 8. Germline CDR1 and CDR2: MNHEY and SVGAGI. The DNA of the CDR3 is TGTGCCAGCAGTTACTTGGTTGGCGGGACAGACTATGGCTACACCTTC. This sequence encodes CASSYLVGGTDYGYTF.

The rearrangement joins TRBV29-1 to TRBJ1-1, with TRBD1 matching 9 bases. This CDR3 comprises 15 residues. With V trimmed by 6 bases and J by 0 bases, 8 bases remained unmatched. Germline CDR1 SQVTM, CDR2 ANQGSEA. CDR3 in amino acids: CSVDRGTRMNTEAFF. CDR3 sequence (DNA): TGCAGCGTCGACAGGGGGACGAGGATGAACACTGAAGCTTTCTTT.

The CDR3 here is CASSGSSSGRGLNEQFF. The CDR3 DNA reads as TGTGCCAGCAGTGGCAGTTCTAGCGGGAGAGGTCTCAATGAGCAGTTCTTC. V gene TRBV6-1 combines with J gene TRBJ2-1; 10 nucleotides align to TRBD2. V lost 4 bases, J lost 6 bases, and 12 bases stayed unmatched. Germline V gene data show CDR1 as MNHNS and CDR2 as SASEGT. CDR3 length: 17 residues.

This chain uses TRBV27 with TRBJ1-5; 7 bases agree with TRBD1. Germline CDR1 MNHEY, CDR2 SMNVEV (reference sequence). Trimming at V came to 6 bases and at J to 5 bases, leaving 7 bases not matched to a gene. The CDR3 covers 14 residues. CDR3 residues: CASSRGQNYQPQHF. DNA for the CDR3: TGTGCCAGCAGCCGGGGACAGAACTATCAGCCCCAGCATTTT.

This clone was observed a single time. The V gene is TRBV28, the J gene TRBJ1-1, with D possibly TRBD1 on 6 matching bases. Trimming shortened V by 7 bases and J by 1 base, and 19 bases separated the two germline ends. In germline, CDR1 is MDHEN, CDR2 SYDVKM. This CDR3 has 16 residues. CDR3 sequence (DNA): TGTGCCAGCACCCTCGGTGGGGGCGCGGCGAACACTGAAGCTTTCTTT. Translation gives CASTLGGGAANTEAFF.

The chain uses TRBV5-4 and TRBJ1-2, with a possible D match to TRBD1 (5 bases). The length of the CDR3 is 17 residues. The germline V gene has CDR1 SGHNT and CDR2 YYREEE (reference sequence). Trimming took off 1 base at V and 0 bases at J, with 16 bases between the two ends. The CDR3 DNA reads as TGTGCCAGCAGCTTGTATATGGGGCAGGTCGCTAACTATGGCTACACCTTC. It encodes CASSLYMGQVANYGYTF. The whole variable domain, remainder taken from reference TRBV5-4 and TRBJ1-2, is ETGVTQSPTHLIKTRGQQVTLRCSSQSGHNTVSWYQQALGQGPQFIFQYYREEENGRGNFPPRFSGLQFPNYSSELNVNALELDDSALYLCASSLYMGQVANYGYTFGSGTRLTVV.

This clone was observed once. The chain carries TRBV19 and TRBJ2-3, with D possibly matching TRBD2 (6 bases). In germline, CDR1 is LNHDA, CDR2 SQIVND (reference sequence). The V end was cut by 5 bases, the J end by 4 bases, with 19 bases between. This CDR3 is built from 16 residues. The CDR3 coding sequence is TGTGCCAGTAGTCCGTTGGAGGGAGAGGCAGCAGATACGCAGTATTTT. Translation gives CASSPLEGEAADTQYF.

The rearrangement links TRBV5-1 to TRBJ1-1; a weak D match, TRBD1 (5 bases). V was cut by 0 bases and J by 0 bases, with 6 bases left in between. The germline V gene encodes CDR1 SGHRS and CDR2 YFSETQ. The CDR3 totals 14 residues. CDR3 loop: CASSLGQMNTEAFF. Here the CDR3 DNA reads TGCGCCAGCAGCTTGGGACAGATGAACACTGAAGCTTTCTTT. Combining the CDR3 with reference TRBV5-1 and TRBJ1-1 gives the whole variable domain KAGVTQTPRYLIKTRGQQVTLSCSPISGHRSVSWYQQTPGQGLQFLFEYFSETQRNKGNFPGRFSGRQFSNSRSEMNVSTLELGDSALYLCASSLGQMNTEAFFGQGTRLTVV.

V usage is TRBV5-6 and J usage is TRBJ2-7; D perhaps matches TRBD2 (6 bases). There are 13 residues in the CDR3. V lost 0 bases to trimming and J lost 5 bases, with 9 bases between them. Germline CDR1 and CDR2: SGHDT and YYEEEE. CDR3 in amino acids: CASSLGRADEQYF. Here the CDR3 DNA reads TGTGCCAGCAGCTTGGGGAGGGCGGACGAGCAGTACTTC.

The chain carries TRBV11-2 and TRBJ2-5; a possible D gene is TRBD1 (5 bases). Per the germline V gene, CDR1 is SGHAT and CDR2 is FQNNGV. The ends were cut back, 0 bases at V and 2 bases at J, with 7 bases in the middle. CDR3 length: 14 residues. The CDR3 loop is CASSLDSGQETQYF. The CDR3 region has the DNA TGTGCCAGCAGCTTAGATTCAGGGCAAGAGACCCAGTACTTC.

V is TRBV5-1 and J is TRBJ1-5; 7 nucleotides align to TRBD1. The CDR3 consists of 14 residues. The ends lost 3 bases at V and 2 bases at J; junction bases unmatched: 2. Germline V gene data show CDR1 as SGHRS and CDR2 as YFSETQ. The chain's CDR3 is CASSYGQGNQPQHF. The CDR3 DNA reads TGCGCCAGCAGCTACGGACAGGGCAATCAGCCCCAGCATTTT.

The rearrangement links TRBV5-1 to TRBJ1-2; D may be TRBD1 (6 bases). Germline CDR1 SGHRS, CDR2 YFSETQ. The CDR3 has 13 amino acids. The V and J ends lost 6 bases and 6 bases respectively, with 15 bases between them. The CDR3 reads CASTIDTGHGYTF. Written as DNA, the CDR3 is TGCGCCAGCACCATTGACACAGGGCATGGCTACACCTTC.

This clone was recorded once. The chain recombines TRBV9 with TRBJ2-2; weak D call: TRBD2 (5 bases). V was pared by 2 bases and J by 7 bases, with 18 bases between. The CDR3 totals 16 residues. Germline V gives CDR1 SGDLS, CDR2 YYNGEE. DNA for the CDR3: TGTGCCAGCAGCGTCCCTTCCGGGGAGAGGGTCGGGGAGCTGTTTTTT. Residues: CASSVPSGERVGELFF.

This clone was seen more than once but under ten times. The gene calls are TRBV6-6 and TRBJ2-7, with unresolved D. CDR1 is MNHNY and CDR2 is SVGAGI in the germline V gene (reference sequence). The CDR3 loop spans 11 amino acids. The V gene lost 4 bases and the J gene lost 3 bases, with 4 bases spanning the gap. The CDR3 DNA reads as TGTGCCAGCAGTTTAAACTACGAGCAGTACTTC. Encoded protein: CASSLNYEQYF.

In DNA, the CDR3 is TGTGCCAGCAGCCCCCGCGCGACAGGCACTACCAACTATGGCTACACCTTC. Translated, it gives CASSPRATGTTNYGYTF. The genes are TRBV9 and TRBJ1-2; D is perhaps TRBD1 (6 bases). Germline V gene data show CDR1 as SGDLS and CDR2 as YYNGEE. V lost 4 bases and J 2 bases, leaving 21 bases between the germline ends. This CDR3 region has 17 residues.